This TCR beta chain was found in a study of a mutant IDH1 vaccine in newly diagnosed glioma. Documented time point: week 5, during vaccination. Each dose delivered 300 ug of mutant IDH1 20-mer peptide subcutaneously with imiquimod. This CDR3 is 15 amino acids long. The V gene's germline CDR1 is SGDLS and CDR2 YYNGEE. V lost 3 bases and J 4 bases, leaving 14 bases between the germline ends. Measured with immunoSEQ multiplex PCR; TCRdb has only the in-frame clones, and not every one. The table records about 53,000 clones, less than 85% of them present only once. About this clone itself: Its specificity is unknown.

The sequence came from a woman aged 18-29 years with glioma. Some clones in this sample may be carry-over from other donors' samples. The material sequenced was PBMCs, taken from a glioma patient whose treatment included an IDH1 peptide vaccine. V is TRBV9 and J is TRBJ1-3; possible D gene TRBD1, 5 bases. CDR3 sequence: CASSAAGTGGNTIYF. The CDR3, as DNA: TGTGCCAGCAGCGCGGCGGGGACGGGGGGAAACACCATATATTTT.